The T cell receptor beta chain under discussion was sequenced for a study of T cells in Graves' hyperthyroidism and ophthalmopathy. V was pared by 4 bases and J by 2 bases, with 24 bases between. This CDR3 has 18 amino acids. RNA transcripts yielded amplified TCR beta CDR3 regions. The TCR CDR3 first-round RT-PCR relied on the HTBI primer set. TCRdb ran MiXCR on the multiplex PCR reads and lists one entry per CDR3 protein. Among some 500,000 distinct CDR3 sequences listed, 24% were seen once. Study findings and constraints: Blood shared most expanded thyroid clonotypes above 0.001.

Many counts were recorded for this clonotype. As yet, its antigen is unknown. Exclusions: uncontrolled infection, other autoimmune disease, pregnancy, lactation. The chain carries TRBV12-3 or TRBV12-4 and TRBJ2-7, with D perhaps TRBD1 (6 bases). The sequenced material came from blood. The TCR was taken from a woman in her thirties with Graves' ophthalmopathy. CDR3 residues: CASSSRSQLGRGAYEQYF. The CDR3 DNA is TGTGCCAGCAGTTCTAGATCTCAACTGGGCAGGGGCGCCTACGAGCAGTACTTC.